A single TCR beta chain is shown here with its context. Germline V lookup: CDR1 MNHEY, CDR2 SMNVEV (reference sequence). Trimming cost V 10 bases and J 4 bases; bases outside gene matches: 16. The CDR3 extends over 17 amino acids. The source of the sample is a study of blood T cell repertoires in COVID-19. For the study at large: The origin of the acute and convalescent COVID-19 samples was the United States, Italy and Spain.

Assay: immunoSEQ multiplex PCR; the TCRdb copy retains only in-frame clones and omits some. The table includes roughly 62,000 clones, approximately 79% detected once. This clonotype originated in a woman of 80 years or more with active or convalescent COVID-19. Sequenced material: peripheral blood. The chain employs TRBV27 and TRBJ1-5; 10 nucleotides match TRBD1. CDR3 region: CANLISWTGGDNQPQHF. In DNA, the CDR3 is TGTGCCAACCTCATAAGTTGGACAGGGGGAGATAATCAGCCCCAGCATTTT.